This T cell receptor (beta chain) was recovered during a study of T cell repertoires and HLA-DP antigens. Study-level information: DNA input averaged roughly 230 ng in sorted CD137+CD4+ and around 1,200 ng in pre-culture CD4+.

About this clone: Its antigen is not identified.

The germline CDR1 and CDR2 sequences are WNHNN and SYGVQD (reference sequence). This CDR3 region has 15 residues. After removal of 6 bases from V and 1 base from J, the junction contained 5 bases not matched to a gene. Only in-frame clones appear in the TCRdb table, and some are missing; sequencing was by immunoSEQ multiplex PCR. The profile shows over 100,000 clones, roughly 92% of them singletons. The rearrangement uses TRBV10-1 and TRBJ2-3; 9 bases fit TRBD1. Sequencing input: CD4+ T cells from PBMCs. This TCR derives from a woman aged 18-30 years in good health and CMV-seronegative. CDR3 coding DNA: TGCGCCAGCAGCCCGGGACAGGGACGCACAGATACGCAGTATTTT. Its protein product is CASSPGQGRTDTQYF.